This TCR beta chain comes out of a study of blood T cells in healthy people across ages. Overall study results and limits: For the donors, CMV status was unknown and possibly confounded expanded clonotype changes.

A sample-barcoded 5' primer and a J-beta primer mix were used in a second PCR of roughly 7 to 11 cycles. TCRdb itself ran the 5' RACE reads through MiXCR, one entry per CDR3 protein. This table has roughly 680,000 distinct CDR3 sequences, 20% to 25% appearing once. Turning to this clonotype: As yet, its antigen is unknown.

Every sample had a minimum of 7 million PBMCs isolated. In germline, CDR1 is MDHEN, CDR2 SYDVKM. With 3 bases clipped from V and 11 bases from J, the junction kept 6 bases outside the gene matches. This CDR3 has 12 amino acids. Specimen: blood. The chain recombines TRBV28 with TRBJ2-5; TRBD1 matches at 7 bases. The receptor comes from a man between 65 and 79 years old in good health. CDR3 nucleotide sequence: TGTGCCAGCAGTTTGGGGTTGGGACAGCAGTACTTC. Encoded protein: CASSLGLGQQYF.